This T cell receptor (beta chain) was identified during a study of blood T cells in healthy people across ages. Study-level findings and limits: Age brought a roughly linear fall in TCR beta diversity measured per million T cells.

CDR3 size: 15 residues. The V gene's germline CDR1 is MNHNS and CDR2 SASEGT. V was pared by 4 bases and J by 4 bases, with 15 bases between. This clonotype was picked up a small number of times. Its antigen remains unidentified. Sample-barcoded 5' priming and a J-beta primer mix drove a second PCR of about 7 to 12 cycles. TCRdb recomputed calls from the 5' RACE reads with MiXCR, one row per CDR3 protein. The sample lists around 1,600,000 distinct CDR3 sequences, less than 45% occurring once. V usage is TRBV6-1 and J usage is TRBJ2-3; D is unresolved. This receptor was identified in a woman aged 18-29 years in good health. The sample consisted of blood. CDR3: CASSAAGRSSDTQYF. The DNA for the CDR3 is TGTGCCAGCAGTGCGGCAGGTCGTTCTTCAGATACGCAGTATTTT.